This T cell receptor beta chain appears in the sequencing data of a study of blood T cell repertoires in COVID-19. Study in general: The cDNA or gDNA used as material had been derived from T cells, B-cell-depleted T cells, or PBMCs.

Original processing notes: From reference gene primer amplification, estimates of nucleated cell counts were derived. Assay used: immunoSEQ multiplex PCR; TCRdb lists only in-frame clones, some missing. V and J calls and clone size are given by that table; D and trimming were obtained from the DNA. The repertoire holds approximately 300,000 clones, with approximately 88% as singletons. Donors in Cohort 3 who had recovered were those with two negative PCRs, healthcare professional clearance, or resolution of their symptoms. Sequenced: PBMCs or T cells enriched from blood (not recorded which). This receptor was identified in a man in his fifties or sixties who had recovered from COVID-19.

CDR3 in amino acids: CASKAGANTGELFF. The DNA of the CDR3 is TGTGCCAGTAAGGCAGGGGCGAACACCGGGGAGCTGTTTTTT. This rearrangement joins TRBV19 to TRBJ2-2, with D possibly matching TRBD1 (6 bases). Trimming shortened V by 7 bases and J by 0 bases, and 9 bases separated the two germline ends. The CDR3 totals 14 residues. From germline, CDR1 is LNHDA and CDR2 SQIVND (reference sequence).